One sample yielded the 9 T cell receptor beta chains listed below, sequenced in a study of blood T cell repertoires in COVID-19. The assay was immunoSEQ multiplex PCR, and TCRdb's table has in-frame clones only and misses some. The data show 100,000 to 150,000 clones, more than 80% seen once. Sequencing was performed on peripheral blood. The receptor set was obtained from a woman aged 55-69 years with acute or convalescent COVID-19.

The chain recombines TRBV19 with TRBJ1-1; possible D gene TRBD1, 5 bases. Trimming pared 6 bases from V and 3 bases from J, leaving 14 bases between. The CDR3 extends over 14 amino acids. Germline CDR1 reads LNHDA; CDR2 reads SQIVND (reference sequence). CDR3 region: CASRRRIGDTEAFF. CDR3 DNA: TGTGCCAGTAGAAGGCGAATAGGGGACACTGAAGCTTTCTTT.

The CDR3 DNA reads TGCAGCGTTGAAGAGCAGGGAGGAACTGAAGCTTTCTTT. Protein product: CSVEEQGGTEAFF. This sequence joins TRBV29-1 and TRBJ1-1, with a tentative D call TRBD1 (5 bases). This CDR3 spans 13 amino acids. The V end lost 0 bases, the J end lost 5 bases, and 10 bases lay between the germline ends. Germline CDR1 reads SQVTM; CDR2 reads ANQGSEA.

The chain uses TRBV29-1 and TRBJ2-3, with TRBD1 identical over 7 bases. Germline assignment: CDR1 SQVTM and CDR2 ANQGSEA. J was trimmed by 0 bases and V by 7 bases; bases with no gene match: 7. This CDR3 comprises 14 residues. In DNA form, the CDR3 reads TGCAGCGCCCTCACAGGGGATAGCACAGATACGCAGTATTTT. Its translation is CSALTGDSTDTQYF.

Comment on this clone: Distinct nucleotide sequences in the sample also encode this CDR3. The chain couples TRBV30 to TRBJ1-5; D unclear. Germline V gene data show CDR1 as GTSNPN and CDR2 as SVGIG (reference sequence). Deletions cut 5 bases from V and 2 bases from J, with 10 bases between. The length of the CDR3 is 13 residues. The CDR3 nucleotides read TGTGCCTGGGCCGGGAAAGGCAATCAGCCCCAGCATTTT. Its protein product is CAWAGKGNQPQHF.

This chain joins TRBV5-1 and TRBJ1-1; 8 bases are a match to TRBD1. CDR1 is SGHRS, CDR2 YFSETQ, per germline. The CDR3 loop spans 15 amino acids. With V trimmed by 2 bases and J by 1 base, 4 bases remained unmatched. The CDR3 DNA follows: TGCGCCAGCAGCTTCGACAGGGGACAGAACACTGAAGCTTTCTTT. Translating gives CASSFDRGQNTEAFF.

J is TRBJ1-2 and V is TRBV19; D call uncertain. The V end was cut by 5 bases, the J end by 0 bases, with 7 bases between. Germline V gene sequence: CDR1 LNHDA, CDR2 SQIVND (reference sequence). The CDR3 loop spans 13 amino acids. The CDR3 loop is CASSPIANYGYTF. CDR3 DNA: TGTGCCAGTAGTCCGATAGCTAACTATGGCTACACCTTC.

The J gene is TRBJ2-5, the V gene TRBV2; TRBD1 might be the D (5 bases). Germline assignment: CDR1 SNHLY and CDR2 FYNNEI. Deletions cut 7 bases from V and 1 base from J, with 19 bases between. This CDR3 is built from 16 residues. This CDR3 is CASTEQGSPGQETQYF. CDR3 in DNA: TGTGCCAGCACAGAGCAGGGCTCGCCTGGCCAAGAGACCCAGTACTTC.

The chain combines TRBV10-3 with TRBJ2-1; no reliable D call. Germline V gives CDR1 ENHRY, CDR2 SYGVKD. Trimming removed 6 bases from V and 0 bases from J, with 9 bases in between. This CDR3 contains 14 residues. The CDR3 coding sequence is TGTGCCATCAGCTCGGCTAGCTCCTACAATGAGCAGTTCTTC. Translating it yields CAISSASSYNEQFF.

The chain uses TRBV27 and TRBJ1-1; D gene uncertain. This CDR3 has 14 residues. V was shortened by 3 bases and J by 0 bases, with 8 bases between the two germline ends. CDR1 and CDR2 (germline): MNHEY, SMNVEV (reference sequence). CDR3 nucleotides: TGTGCCAGCAGTTTTTCCGGGGTGAACACTGAAGCTTTCTTT. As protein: CASSFSGVNTEAFF.